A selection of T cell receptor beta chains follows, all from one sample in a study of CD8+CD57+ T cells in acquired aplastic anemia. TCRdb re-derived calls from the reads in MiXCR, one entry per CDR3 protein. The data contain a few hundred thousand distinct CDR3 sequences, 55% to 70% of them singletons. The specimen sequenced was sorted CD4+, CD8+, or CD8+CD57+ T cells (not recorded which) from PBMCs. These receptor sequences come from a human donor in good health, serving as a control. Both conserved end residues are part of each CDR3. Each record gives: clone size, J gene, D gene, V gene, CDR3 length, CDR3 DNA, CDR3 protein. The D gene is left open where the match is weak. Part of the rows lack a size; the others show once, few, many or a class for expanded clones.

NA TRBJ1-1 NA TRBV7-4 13 TGTGCCAGCAGTTTTCGACAGAGCAGTGAAGCTTTCTTT CASSFRQSSEAFF
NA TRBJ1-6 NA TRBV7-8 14 TGTGCCAGTAGTACAGGAGCATTAGAGTCACCCCACCACTTT CASSTGALESPHHF
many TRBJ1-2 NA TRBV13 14 TGTGCCAGCAGCTTAGACGCCCGGGGTTATGGCTACACCTTC CASSLDARGYGYTF
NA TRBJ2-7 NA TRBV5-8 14 TGTGCCAGCAGCCCACAGACAGCTTCAGTAGAGCAGTACTTC CASSPQTASVEQYF
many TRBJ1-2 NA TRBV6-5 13 TGTGCCAGCAGTCGCGACATGGACTATGGCTACACCTTC CASSRDMDYGYTF
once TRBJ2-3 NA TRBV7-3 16 TGTGCCAGCAGCGTACCAGGGGGGGAGCAGTTATTCGGGCAGTATTTT CASSVPGGEQLFGQYF
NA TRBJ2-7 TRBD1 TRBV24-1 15 TGTGCCACCAGTGCATGTGGACAGGGGGCCTACGAGCAGTACTTC CATSACGQGAYEQYF
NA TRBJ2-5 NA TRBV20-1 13 TGCAGTGCTAGAGTTGGCTTCCAAGAGACCCAGTACTTC CSARVGFQETQYF
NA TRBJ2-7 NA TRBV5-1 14 TGTGCCAGCAGCTTAGACCAGGTGGCTTACGAGCAGTACTTC CASSLDQVAYEQYF
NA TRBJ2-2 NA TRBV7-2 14 TGTGCCAGCAGCCCCGACATGAGCACTGGAAACATGTTATTT CASSPDMSTGNMLF
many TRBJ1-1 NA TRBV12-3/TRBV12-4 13 TGTGCCAGCAGCCTCCGGGGGATTACTGAAGCTTTCTTT CASSLRGITEAFF
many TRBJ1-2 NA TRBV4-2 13 TGTGCCAGCAGCCAGGCAAATAACTATGGCTACACCTTC CASSQANNYGYTF
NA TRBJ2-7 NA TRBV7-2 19 TGTGCCAGCAGCCCACTAACGGGAGTGAACACTGAAGCAGGCTACGAGCAGTACTTC CASSPLTGVNTEAGYEQYF
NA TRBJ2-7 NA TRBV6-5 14 TGTGCCAGCAGTTACGGGCAGGGTCCCTACGAGCAGTACTTC CASSYGQGPYEQYF
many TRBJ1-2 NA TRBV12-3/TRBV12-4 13 TGTGCCAGCAGTTTAGCTTCAGGAAATGGCTACACCTTC CASSLASGNGYTF
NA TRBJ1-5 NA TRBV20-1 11 TGCAGTGCCGGATCCTCAGAGAAACAGCATTTT CSAGSSEKQHF
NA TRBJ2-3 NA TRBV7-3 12 TGTGCCACCAGCAGAGTTGGGGTTACGCAGTGTTTT CATSRVGVTQCF
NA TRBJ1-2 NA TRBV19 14 TGTGCCAGTAAGCGTCGGGGTGTGAGCTATGCCTACACCTTC CASKRRGVSYAYTF
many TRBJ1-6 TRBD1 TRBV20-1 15 TGCAGTGCTAGAGCAGGGGGCGGTTATAATTCACCCCTCCACTTT CSARAGGGYNSPLHF
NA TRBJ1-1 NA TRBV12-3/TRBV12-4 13 TGTGCCAGCAGTTCAGACAGAAGTGGAGAAGCTTTCTTT CASSSDRSGEAFF
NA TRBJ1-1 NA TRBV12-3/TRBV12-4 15 TGTGCCAGCAGAAGCCCCGGGACGGAGAACACTGAAGCTTTCTTT CASRSPGTENTEAFF
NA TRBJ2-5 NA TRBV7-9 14 TGTGCCAGCAGTTACTCGAAGGCGCGGGAGACCCAGTACTTC CASSYSKARETQYF
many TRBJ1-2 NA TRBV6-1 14 TGTGCCAGCAGTGAAAGTGCACGCTACTATGGCTACACCTTC CASSESARYYGYTF
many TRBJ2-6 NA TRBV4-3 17 TGCGCCAGCAGCCAAGATAACCGGTACTCTGGGGCCAACGTCCTGACTTTC CASSQDNRYSGANVLTF
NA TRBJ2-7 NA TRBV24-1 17 TGTGCCACCAGTGATTTCTTGGCTCAGGGGCGCAGGCTCGAGCAGTACTTC CATSDFLAQGRRLEQYF
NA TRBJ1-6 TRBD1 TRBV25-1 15 TGTGCCAGCAGTGATACCGGACAGGTGGCTTCACCCCACCACTTT CASSDTGQVASPHHF
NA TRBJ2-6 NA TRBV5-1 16 TGTGCCAGCAGCTCGCCGGTCACTGATGCGGCCAACGTCCTGACTTTC CASSSPVTDAANVLTF
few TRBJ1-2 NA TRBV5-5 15 TGTGCCAGCAGCTTGCTGCGGGACGGAGTCTATGGCTACACCTTC CASSLLRDGVYGYTF
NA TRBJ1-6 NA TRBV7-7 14 NA CASSHERDPVLRHF
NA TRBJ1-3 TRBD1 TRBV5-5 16 TGTGCCAGCAGCTGGGACAGGGCGAGCTCTGGAAACACCATATATTTT CASSWDRASSGNTIYF
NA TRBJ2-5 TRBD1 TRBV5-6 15 TGTGCCAGCAGCTCCGGGACAGGGCTTCAAGAGACCCAGTACTTC CASSSGTGLQETQYF